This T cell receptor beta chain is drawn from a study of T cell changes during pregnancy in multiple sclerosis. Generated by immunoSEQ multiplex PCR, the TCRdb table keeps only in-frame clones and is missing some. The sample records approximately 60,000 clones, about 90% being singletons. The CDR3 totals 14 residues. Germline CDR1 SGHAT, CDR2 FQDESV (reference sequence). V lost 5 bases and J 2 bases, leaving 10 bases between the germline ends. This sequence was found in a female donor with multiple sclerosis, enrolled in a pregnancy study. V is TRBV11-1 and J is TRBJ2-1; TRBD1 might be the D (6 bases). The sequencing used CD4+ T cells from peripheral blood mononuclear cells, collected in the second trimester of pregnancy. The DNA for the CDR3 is TGTGCCAGCAGCCCCCGGACAGCCTACAATGAGCAGTTCTTC. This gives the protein CASSPRTAYNEQFF.